Below are 9 T cell receptor beta chains sequenced from a single sample in a study of cytomegalovirus exposure and HLA in healthy donors. TCRdb keeps only in-frame clones here, not all; method: immunoSEQ multiplex PCR. The table lists some 120,000 clones, under 90% of them singletons. Material for sequencing was PBMCs. All receptors derive from a woman aged 25-40 years in good health and CMV-seronegative.

The J gene is TRBJ2-5, the V gene TRBV5-6; the match to TRBD2 covers 8 bases. CDR1 and CDR2 from the germline V gene are SGHDT and YYEEEE. This CDR3 spans 18 amino acids. V trimming: 4 bases; J trimming: 4 bases; junction bases outside the gene matches: 18. The CDR3 loop is CASSNSRAGGYPGETQYF. As DNA, the CDR3 is TGTGCCAGCAGCAATTCCCGGGCGGGGGGTTACCCGGGAGAGACCCAGTACTTC.

This chain links TRBV19 with TRBJ2-7; 13 bases agree with TRBD2. V trimming: 8 bases; J trimming: 6 bases; junction bases outside the gene matches: 4. CDR3 size: 13 residues. Germline values: CDR1 LNHDA, CDR2 SQIVND (reference sequence). CDR3 nucleotide sequence: TGTGCCAGTGGTGGACTAGCGGGGGCCGAGCAGTACTTC. Translated: CASGGLAGAEQYF.

This clone was counted once. The chain uses TRBV19 and TRBJ2-1; the D is unclear. V was pared by 1 base and J by 9 bases, with 16 bases between. The CDR3 loop spans 15 amino acids. CDR1 is LNHDA and CDR2 is SQIVND in the germline V gene (reference sequence). CDR3 region: CASSIGMGSLGEQFF. In DNA, the CDR3 is TGTGCCAGTAGTATAGGGATGGGCAGCCTGGGTGAGCAGTTCTTC.

The J gene is TRBJ2-7, the V gene TRBV7-8, with a weak D call TRBD2 (5 bases). V shed 4 bases and J shed 3 bases, with 13 bases lying between them. Germline values: CDR1 SGHVS, CDR2 FQNEAQ. This CDR3 is 14 amino acids long. CDR3 protein: CASSSTPGSYEQYF. As DNA, the CDR3 is TGTGCCAGCAGCTCCACTCCGGGAAGCTACGAGCAGTACTTC.

The chain joins TRBV10-1 to TRBJ2-3; 10 nucleotides agree with TRBD2. This CDR3 comprises 19 residues. The germline V gene encodes CDR1 WNHNN and CDR2 SYGVQD (reference sequence). V was clipped by 1 base and J by 1 base; unmatched bases: 11. CDR3 region: CASSEFCLAGATGTDTQYF. CDR3 nucleotides: TGCGCCAGCAGTGAGTTTTGTCTAGCGGGGGCGACTGGCACAGATACGCAGTATTTT.

The chain recombines TRBV5-1 with TRBJ1-5; D perhaps matches TRBD1 (5 bases). In germline, CDR1 is SGHRS, CDR2 YFSETQ. The length of the CDR3 is 14 residues. Trimming cost V 0 bases and J 4 bases, with 8 bases left between them. The CDR3 sequence is CASSLEAGNQPQHF. The DNA of the CDR3 is TGCGCCAGCAGCTTGGAAGCAGGGAATCAGCCCCAGCATTTT.

This clone was found a few times. This chain joins TRBV11-3 and TRBJ1-5, with unresolved D. V shed 4 bases and J shed 0 bases, with 7 bases lying between them. The CDR3 is made up of 14 amino acids. Germline lookup yields CDR1 SGHNT and CDR2 YENEEA. The CDR3 spells CASSSRDSNQPQHF. As DNA, the CDR3 is TGTGCCAGCAGCTCACGGGATAGCAATCAGCCCCAGCATTTT.

The CDR3: CSVTGVGETQYF. CDR3 DNA: TGCAGCGTTACAGGGGTCGGGGAGACCCAGTACTTC. The chain combines TRBV29-1 with TRBJ2-5, with TRBD1 matching over 7 bases. The CDR3 extends over 12 amino acids. From germline, CDR1 is SQVTM and CDR2 ANQGSEA. V lost 5 bases to trimming and J lost 5 bases; unmatched junction nucleotides: 5.

The chain recombines TRBV12-5 with TRBJ2-5, with D possibly matching TRBD1 (5 bases). Germline V gives CDR1 LGHNT, CDR2 FRNRAP. Between the trimmed V and J ends, which lost 0 bases and 7 bases, there was a span of 18 bases. The CDR3 runs to 16 residues. CDR3 DNA sequence: TGTGCTAGTGGTTTGGTCGCAGGTCAGGACCAGGGGACCCAGTACTTC. This encodes CASGLVAGQDQGTQYF.